This is a list of T cell receptor beta chains from one sample in a study of early T cells in non-severe SARS-CoV-2 infection. TCRdb re-analysed the 5' RACE reads in MiXCR, keeping a single row per CDR3 protein. The table includes around 46,000 distinct CDR3 sequences, approximately 5.1% detected once. The sample was whole blood, taken at baseline. These receptors were taken from an adult who was a healthcare worker with PCR-confirmed SARS-CoV-2 infection or an uninfected control (not recorded which). CDR3s include the opening cysteine and the closing phenylalanine or tryptophan. A D gene is named only where the DNA matches it firmly. The listing skips clone size in some rows; elsewhere it reads once, few, many or a size class.

CDR3 protein | CDR3 DNA | D gene | clone size | J gene | V gene
CASSPGTDNQPQHF | TGTGCCAGCAGCCCTGGGACAGATAATCAGCCCCAGCATTTT | TRBD1 | many | TRBJ1-5 | TRBV5-5
CASSLDSEQYF | TGTGCCAGCAGCTTAGACAGTGAGCAGTACTTC | . | many | TRBJ2-7 | TRBV7-6
CASSDGHYGYTF | TGTGCCAGCAGTGACGGACACTATGGCTACACCTTC | . | many | TRBJ1-2 | TRBV6-4
CASSPGTGTEAFF | TGTGCCAGCTCACCGGGAACAGGAACTGAAGCTTTCTTT | . | many | TRBJ1-1 | TRBV18
CASSEWREADTQYF | TGTGCCAGCAGTGAATGGCGGGAGGCAGATACGCAGTATTTT | TRBD2 | many | TRBJ2-3 | TRBV2
CASSRSGGGTDTQYF | TGTGCCAGCAGCCGTAGCGGGGGGGGCACAGATACGCAGTATTTT | TRBD2 | many | TRBJ2-3 | TRBV7-9
CSARGPSGRNEQYF | TGCAGTGCTAGGGGACCTAGCGGGAGGAACGAGCAGTACTTC | TRBD2 | many | TRBJ2-7 | TRBV20-1
CASSLDYQGDYGYTF | TGTGCCAGCAGCTTAGATTACCAGGGCGACTATGGCTACACCTTC | . | . | TRBJ1-2 | TRBV11-2
CASGAIRGYEQYF | TGTGCCAGCGGCGCAATCCGGGGCTACGAGCAGTACTTC | . | few | TRBJ2-7 | TRBV3-1
CAISEGLAGEVETQYF | TGTGCCATCAGTGAGGGGTTAGCGGGAGAGGTCGAGACCCAGTACTTC | TRBD2 | many | TRBJ2-5 | TRBV10-3
CSVEEWESPEQFF | TGCAGCGTTGAAGAGTGGGAATCCCCCGAGCAGTTCTTC | . | many | TRBJ2-1 | TRBV29-1
CASSLGLAGVTETQYF | TGTGCTAGCAGCTTAGGACTAGCGGGAGTTACGGAGACCCAGTACTTC | TRBD2 | many | TRBJ2-5 | TRBV7-7
CASSLIQYGTEAFF | TGCGCCAGCAGCTTGATACAGTATGGCACTGAAGCTTTCTTT | . | many | TRBJ1-1 | TRBV5-1
CASSGAGPTDTQYF | TGCGCCAGCAGTGGGGCGGGACCCACAGATACGCAGTATTTT | . | few | TRBJ2-3 | TRBV5-1
CASSLGLGAGENIQYF | TGTGCCAGCAGCTTAGGGTTAGGAGCGGGAGAAAACATTCAGTACTTC | TRBD2 | many | TRBJ2-4 | TRBV7-3
CASSTDRDSNQPQHF | TGTGCCAGTAGTACGGACAGGGATAGCAATCAGCCCCAGCATTTT | TRBD1 | few | TRBJ1-5 | TRBV19